A selection of T cell receptor beta chains follows, all from one sample in a study of blood T cell repertoires in COVID-19. Method: immunoSEQ multiplex PCR; TCRdb's copy keeps in-frame clones and lacks some. The profile shows some 240,000 clones, roughly 79% of them singletons. Sequencing was performed on peripheral blood. The receptors derive from a woman older than 75 with COVID-19, enrolled during active disease. CDR3s include the opening cysteine and the closing phenylalanine or tryptophan. A D gene is named only where the DNA matches it firmly. Rows give clone size only sometimes, using once, few, many, or a class for an expanded clone.

V gene: TRBV2
clone size: -
D gene: TRBD2
J gene: TRBJ2-1
CDR3 protein: CASSVRSGRGREQFF
CDR3 DNA: TGTGCCAGCAGTGTTAGGAGCGGGAGGGGGAGGGAGCAGTTCTTC

V gene: TRBV5-1
clone size: -
D gene: TRBD1
J gene: TRBJ2-1
CDR3 protein: CASSFQGVGNEQFF
CDR3 DNA: TGCGCCAGCAGCTTTCAGGGGGTGGGCAATGAGCAGTTCTTC

V gene: TRBV6-1
clone size: -
D gene: TRBD1
J gene: TRBJ2-7
CDR3 protein: CASSEFGQGIPYEQYF
CDR3 DNA: TGTGCCAGCAGTGAGTTCGGACAGGGGATCCCCTACGAGCAGTACTTC

V gene: TRBV2
clone size: -
D gene: -
J gene: TRBJ1-3
CDR3 protein: CASRGDSGNTIYF
CDR3 DNA: TGTGCCAGCAGGGGAGACTCTGGAAACACCATATATTTT

V gene: TRBV28
clone size: -
D gene: -
J gene: TRBJ2-5
CDR3 protein: CASSSPNRGTQYF
CDR3 DNA: TGTGCCAGCAGTTCCCCGAACCGGGGGACCCAGTACTTC

V gene: TRBV19
clone size: -
D gene: TRBD1
J gene: TRBJ1-5
CDR3 protein: CASSTGQFEQPQHF
CDR3 DNA: TGTGCCAGTAGTACGGGACAGTTCGAACAGCCCCAGCATTTT

V gene: TRBV11-2
clone size: -
D gene: -
J gene: TRBJ1-2
CDR3 protein: CASSSPPGRGYTF
CDR3 DNA: TGTGCCAGCTCATCCCCCCCCGGGAGGGGCTACACCTTC

V gene: TRBV7-6
clone size: -
D gene: -
J gene: TRBJ1-6
CDR3 protein: CASSALEVYNSPLHF
CDR3 DNA: TGTGCCAGCAGCGCCCTTGAGGTCTACAATTCACCCCTCCACTTT

V gene: TRBV7-9
clone size: -
D gene: -
J gene: TRBJ1-1
CDR3 protein: CASSLAIGGVNTEAFF
CDR3 DNA: TGTGCCAGCAGCTTAGCCATCGGAGGGGTGAACACTGAAGCTTTCTTT

V gene: TRBV6-5
clone size: once
D gene: -
J gene: TRBJ1-2
CDR3 protein: CASSRERAYGYTF
CDR3 DNA: TGTGCCAGCAGTCGAGAGCGCGCCTATGGCTACACCTTC

V gene: TRBV5-1
clone size: few
D gene: TRBD2
J gene: TRBJ2-3
CDR3 protein: CASSVAGGPGTDTQYF
CDR3 DNA: TGCGCCAGCAGCGTAGCGGGGGGCCCGGGCACAGATACGCAGTATTTT

V gene: TRBV28
clone size: -
D gene: TRBD1
J gene: TRBJ1-1
CDR3 protein: CASRPGQANTEAFF
CDR3 DNA: TGTGCCAGCAGGCCAGGACAGGCGAACACTGAAGCTTTCTTT

V gene: TRBV7-9
clone size: -
D gene: -
J gene: TRBJ1-2
CDR3 protein: CASSSSGGVGYGYTF
CDR3 DNA: TGTGCCAGCAGCTCCTCGGGAGGGGTGGGCTATGGCTACACCTTC

V gene: TRBV5-6
clone size: -
D gene: TRBD1
J gene: TRBJ2-2
CDR3 protein: CASSYGTGVAGELFF
CDR3 DNA: TGTGCCAGCAGCTATGGGACAGGGGTGGCCGGGGAGCTGTTTTTT

V gene: TRBV9
clone size: -
D gene: -
J gene: TRBJ1-4
CDR3 protein: CASSVVAGEGKLFF
CDR3 DNA: TGTGCCAGCAGCGTAGTGGCAGGCGAAGGAAAACTGTTTTTT

V gene: TRBV6-5
clone size: -
D gene: TRBD2
J gene: TRBJ2-5
CDR3 protein: CASSYTSSGMRTQYF
CDR3 DNA: TGTGCCAGCAGTTACACCTCTAGCGGGATGAGGACCCAGTACTTC

V gene: TRBV7-2
clone size: -
D gene: -
J gene: TRBJ1-1
CDR3 protein: CASSIGVRGEAFF
CDR3 DNA: TGTGCCAGCAGCATAGGGGTCAGGGGCGAAGCTTTCTTT

V gene: TRBV5-4
clone size: -
D gene: -
J gene: TRBJ2-3
CDR3 protein: CASSSPVPGRADTQYF
CDR3 DNA: TGTGCCAGCAGCTCTCCCGTCCCCGGGAGAGCAGATACGCAGTATTTT

V gene: TRBV5-1
clone size: -
D gene: TRBD2
J gene: TRBJ2-1
CDR3 protein: CASSLAQGGGANEQFF
CDR3 DNA: TGCGCCAGCAGCTTGGCCCAGGGCGGGGGGGCCAATGAGCAGTTCTTC

V gene: TRBV18
clone size: -
D gene: TRBD1
J gene: TRBJ1-2
CDR3 protein: CASTTGRNYGYTF
CDR3 DNA: TGTGCCAGCACGACAGGGCGTAACTATGGCTACACCTTC

V gene: TRBV27
clone size: once
D gene: -
J gene: TRBJ1-2
CDR3 protein: CASSFRGGGYGYTF
CDR3 DNA: TGTGCCAGCAGTTTCCGTGGGGGGGGCTATGGCTACACCTTC

V gene: TRBV19
clone size: -
D gene: TRBD1
J gene: TRBJ1-5
CDR3 protein: CASSPRQGGSPQHF
CDR3 DNA: TGTGCCAGTAGTCCCCGACAGGGCGGATCGCCCCAGCATTTT

V gene: TRBV19
clone size: -
D gene: -
J gene: TRBJ1-2
CDR3 protein: CASSPGGTYYGYTF
CDR3 DNA: TGTGCCAGTAGTCCAGGAGGGACCTACTATGGCTACACCTTC

V gene: TRBV27
clone size: few
D gene: -
J gene: TRBJ2-7
CDR3 protein: CASRTAHSYEQYF
CDR3 DNA: TGTGCCAGCAGGACAGCACACTCCTACGAGCAGTACTTC

V gene: TRBV12-5
clone size: -
D gene: TRBD1
J gene: TRBJ1-5
CDR3 protein: CASGTGQGGQPQHF
CDR3 DNA: TGTGCTAGTGGAACCGGACAGGGAGGGCAGCCCCAGCATTTT

V gene: TRBV6-2/TRBV6-3
clone size: -
D gene: TRBD1
J gene: TRBJ1-5
CDR3 protein: CASSYSTGGGNQPQHF
CDR3 DNA: TGTGCCAGCAGTTACTCGACAGGGGGTGGCAATCAGCCCCAGCATTTT

V gene: TRBV5-1
clone size: -
D gene: -
J gene: TRBJ1-6
CDR3 protein: CASSLGSLGGNNSPLHF
CDR3 DNA: TGCGCCAGCAGCTTGGGGTCTTTAGGCGGCAATAATTCACCCCTCCACTTT

V gene: TRBV10-3
clone size: -
D gene: -
J gene: TRBJ1-1
CDR3 protein: CAIRSLTNTEAFF
CDR3 DNA: TGTGCCATCAGGTCACTAACGAACACTGAAGCTTTCTTT

V gene: TRBV9
clone size: -
D gene: TRBD1
J gene: TRBJ2-5
CDR3 protein: CASSDRQGAWETQYF
CDR3 DNA: TGTGCCAGCAGCGACCGACAGGGGGCGTGGGAGACCCAGTACTTC

V gene: TRBV28
clone size: -
D gene: TRBD2
J gene: TRBJ2-2
CDR3 protein: CAALAGVPDYTGELFF
CDR3 DNA: TGTGCCGCGCTAGCGGGAGTGCCGGATTACACCGGGGAGCTGTTTTTT

V gene: TRBV28
clone size: -
D gene: -
J gene: TRBJ1-6
CDR3 protein: CASSSQVYSPLHF
CDR3 DNA: TGTGCCAGCAGTAGCCAGGTTTATTCACCCCTCCACTTT

V gene: TRBV19
clone size: -
D gene: -
J gene: TRBJ1-2
CDR3 protein: CASSILGVGGYTF
CDR3 DNA: TGTGCCAGTAGTATTCTCGGGGTAGGAGGCTACACCTTC

V gene: TRBV4-1
clone size: -
D gene: TRBD2
J gene: TRBJ2-2
CDR3 protein: CASSQEDGGSTGELFF
CDR3 DNA: TGCGCCAGCAGCCAAGAGGACGGGGGGAGTACCGGGGAGCTGTTTTTT

V gene: TRBV14
clone size: many
D gene: -
J gene: TRBJ2-7
CDR3 protein: CASSPDRSRRWDF
CDR3 DNA: TGTGCCAGCAGCCCCGACAGGTCTAGGCGCTGGGACTTC

V gene: TRBV4-1
clone size: -
D gene: -
J gene: TRBJ1-2
CDR3 protein: CASSQGVRSGYTF
CDR3 DNA: TGCGCCAGCAGCCAAGGGGTCCGGAGCGGCTACACCTTC

V gene: TRBV7-2
clone size: -
D gene: -
J gene: TRBJ1-4
CDR3 protein: CASGGREVGEKLFF
CDR3 DNA: TGTGCCAGCGGGGGCCGGGAAGTGGGTGAAAAACTGTTTTTT

V gene: TRBV12-5
clone size: -
D gene: -
J gene: TRBJ2-2
CDR3 protein: CASGLEPGGGELFF
CDR3 DNA: TGTGCTAGTGGTTTGGAACCCGGGGGCGGGGAGCTGTTTTTT

V gene: TRBV5-1
clone size: -
D gene: -
J gene: TRBJ1-1
CDR3 protein: CASSLTGGMNTEAFF
CDR3 DNA: TGCGCCAGCAGCTTGACGGGGGGCATGAACACTGAAGCTTTCTTT

V gene: TRBV5-1
clone size: -
D gene: -
J gene: TRBJ1-6
CDR3 protein: CASSLDSNSPLHF
CDR3 DNA: TGCGCCAGCAGCTTGGACAGTAATTCACCCCTCCACTTT

V gene: TRBV19
clone size: few
D gene: TRBD1
J gene: TRBJ1-5
CDR3 protein: CASHNRGNQPQHF
CDR3 DNA: TGTGCCAGTCATAACAGGGGGAATCAGCCCCAGCATTTT

V gene: TRBV11-3
clone size: -
D gene: -
J gene: TRBJ1-1
CDR3 protein: CASRRSMNTEAFF
CDR3 DNA: TGTGCCAGCCGGAGGTCGATGAACACTGAAGCTTTCTTT

V gene: TRBV10-3
clone size: -
D gene: TRBD1
J gene: TRBJ1-6
CDR3 protein: CAISWGTGTGSPLHF
CDR3 DNA: TGTGCCATCAGTTGGGGGACAGGGACGGGATCACCCCTCCACTTT

V gene: TRBV19
clone size: -
D gene: TRBD1
J gene: TRBJ2-1
CDR3 protein: CASSTTGKGMVQFF
CDR3 DNA: TGTGCCAGTAGTACGACAGGGAAGGGAATGGTGCAGTTCTTC

V gene: TRBV9
clone size: -
D gene: -
J gene: TRBJ1-1
CDR3 protein: CASSVGPLAEAFF
CDR3 DNA: TGTGCCAGCAGCGTAGGGCCCCTGGCTGAAGCTTTCTTT

V gene: TRBV6-1
clone size: -
D gene: -
J gene: TRBJ2-7
CDR3 protein: CASSEAEAAQYF
CDR3 DNA: TGTGCCAGCAGTGAAGCTGAGGCAGCGCAGTACTTC

V gene: TRBV7-9
clone size: -
D gene: -
J gene: TRBJ1-1
CDR3 protein: CASLRGDIGTNTEAFF
CDR3 DNA: TGTGCCAGCCTCCGAGGAGATATCGGAACCAACACTGAAGCTTTCTTT

V gene: TRBV2
clone size: once
D gene: TRBD1
J gene: TRBJ2-3
CDR3 protein: CASSRGGTEGDTQYF
CDR3 DNA: TGTGCCAGCAGTCGAGGTGGGACAGAGGGAGATACGCAGTATTTT

V gene: TRBV5-6
clone size: few
D gene: -
J gene: TRBJ2-7
CDR3 protein: CASSSTFGEQYF
CDR3 DNA: TGTGCCAGCAGCTCTACTTTCGGCGAGCAGTACTTC

V gene: TRBV4-3
clone size: -
D gene: TRBD1
J gene: TRBJ1-3
CDR3 protein: CASSQLTGDLPSGNTIYF
CDR3 DNA: TGCGCCAGCAGCCAATTGACAGGGGACCTTCCCTCTGGAAACACCATATATTTT

V gene: TRBV9
clone size: few
D gene: TRBD2
J gene: TRBJ2-2
CDR3 protein: CASSVDGGGNTGELFF
CDR3 DNA: TGTGCCAGCAGCGTAGATGGCGGGGGAAACACCGGGGAGCTGTTTTTT

V gene: TRBV29-1
clone size: -
D gene: TRBD1
J gene: TRBJ1-3
CDR3 protein: CSVQKTGTSSGNTIYF
CDR3 DNA: TGCAGCGTTCAAAAGACAGGGACCAGCTCTGGAAACACCATATATTTT

V gene: TRBV28
clone size: -
D gene: -
J gene: TRBJ2-3
CDR3 protein: CASSLKVTGLAQYF
CDR3 DNA: TGTGCCAGCAGTTTAAAAGTGACAGGTCTTGCGCAGTATTTT

V gene: TRBV6-6
clone size: -
D gene: TRBD2
J gene: TRBJ2-5
CDR3 protein: CASRGLAGGNQETQYF
CDR3 DNA: TGTGCCAGCAGAGGGCTAGCGGGGGGCAACCAAGAGACCCAGTACTTC

V gene: TRBV27
clone size: -
D gene: TRBD2
J gene: TRBJ2-1
CDR3 protein: CASSPDYASGDPDYNEQFF
CDR3 DNA: TGTGCCAGCAGTCCCGATTATGCTAGCGGGGACCCCGATTACAATGAGCAGTTCTTC

V gene: TRBV9
clone size: -
D gene: -
J gene: TRBJ1-2
CDR3 protein: CASSRTGSYGYTF
CDR3 DNA: TGTGCCAGCAGCCGAACGGGATCCTATGGCTACACCTTC